Listed below are T cell receptor beta chains from one sample, sequenced in a study of cytomegalovirus exposure and HLA in healthy donors. The protocol was immunoSEQ multiplex PCR, while the TCRdb copy is restricted to in-frame clones and leaves out a portion. The sample holds approximately 93,000 clones, more than 55% seen once. Sequencing was carried out using PBMCs. Every receptor here comes from a boy aged 10-17 years in good health and CMV-seropositive. Both conserved end residues are part of each CDR3. D genes are given only for firm matches. Clone size appears in some rows only: once, few, many, or a class for an expanded clone.

d_gene	v_gene	abundance	j_gene	CDR3nt	CDR3aa
TRBD2	TRBV4-3	-	TRBJ2-2	TGCGCCAGCAGCCATGGACTAGCGGTCACCGGGGAGCTGTTTTTT	CASSHGLAVTGELFF
-	TRBV27	-	TRBJ2-7	TGTGCCAGCAGTTTAACGGGGGCCTACGAGCAGTACTTC	CASSLTGAYEQYF
-	TRBV6-6	-	TRBJ1-6	TGTGCCAGCAGGCACTCCTCCGCGACACCCAATTCACCCCTCCACTTT	CASRHSSATPNSPLHF
TRBD1	TRBV19	once	TRBJ1-1	TGTGCCAGTAGTATCCAGGGGGCGCGGGACACTGAAGCTTTCTTT	CASSIQGARDTEAFF
TRBD1	TRBV18	-	TRBJ2-7	TGTGCCAGCTCGCAGGACAGGGGCTCCTACGAGCAGTACTTC	CASSQDRGSYEQYF
-	TRBV2	-	TRBJ1-3	TGTGCCAGCATGGAGCGTGTGGCAGCCTCTGGAAACACCATATATTTT	CASMERVAASGNTIYF
TRBD2	TRBV6-4	-	TRBJ2-3	TGTGCCAGCGGACAAGCGGGGGACGGCACAGATACGCAGTATTTT	CASGQAGDGTDTQYF
TRBD2	TRBV19	few	TRBJ2-7	TGTGCCAGTAGTACCCAGACTAGCGGGTACGAGCAGTACTTC	CASSTQTSGYEQYF
-	TRBV5-1	medium-sized	TRBJ1-4	TGCGCCAGCAGCCAGCTGGGGGGGGAAAAACTGTTTTTT	CASSQLGGEKLFF
-	TRBV23-1	-	TRBJ1-1	TGCGCCAGCAGTCAATCGGCGGGGGACCACACTGAAGCTTTCTTT	CASSQSAGDHTEAFF
TRBD1	TRBV7-9	-	TRBJ1-5	TGTGCCAGCAGCTCCGGGACAGGGATAAATCAGCCCCAGCATTTT	CASSSGTGINQPQHF
-	TRBV18	-	TRBJ2-7	TGTGCCAGCTCACGACAGACACAGGGTATCACCGAGCAGTACTTC	CASSRQTQGITEQYF
TRBD1	TRBV10-3	few	TRBJ2-2	TGTGCCTCCAACACGCCCTCCGACAGGGGCGGCACCGGGGAGCTGTTTTTT	CASNTPSDRGGTGELFF
-	TRBV2	-	TRBJ1-2	TGTGCCAGCAGTGCGAGCGGGGTCTATAACTATGGCTACACCTTC	CASSASGVYNYGYTF
TRBD1	TRBV18	few	TRBJ1-3	TGTGCCAGCTCAGTATTCGGGACAGGGGTCTCCGGAAACACCATATATTTT	CASSVFGTGVSGNTIYF
TRBD2	TRBV6-4	-	TRBJ2-1	TGTGCCAGCAGTGACGAGCGGGGAGGGGATGAGCAGTTCTTC	CASSDERGGDEQFF
TRBD1	TRBV15	once	TRBJ1-1	TGTGCCACCAGCAGAGCCGGGACAGGGGGCACTGAAGCTTTCTTT	CATSRAGTGGTEAFF
-	TRBV11-2	-	TRBJ1-1	TGTGCCAGCAGCTTAGGACGTGGAGATTCTAACACTGAAGCTTTCTTT	CASSLGRGDSNTEAFF
-	TRBV7-3	-	TRBJ2-7	TGTGCCAGCAGCTTAGAGGGGGTGATCTCCTACGAGCAGTACTTC	CASSLEGVISYEQYF
-	TRBV27	-	TRBJ2-3	TGTGCCAGCAGTTATGGGAGGTTAAGAACAGATACGCAGTATTTT	CASSYGRLRTDTQYF
TRBD1	TRBV7-9	once	TRBJ1-1	TGTGCCAGCAGTCACCGGGACAGTGTAATAACTGAAGCTCTCTTT	CASSHRDSVITEALF
-	TRBV18	few	TRBJ2-1	TGTGCCAGCTCACCTAGGCGCGGTAACAATGAGCAGTTCTTC	CASSPRRGNNEQFF
-	TRBV30	-	TRBJ1-5	TGTGCCTGGAGCGGGACACCGTATAGCAATCAGCCCCAGCATTTT	CAWSGTPYSNQPQHF
-	TRBV27	-	TRBJ1-3	TGTGCCAGCAGTCCCCGCGGCTCTGGAAACACCATATATTTT	CASSPRGSGNTIYF
-	TRBV25-1	-	TRBJ1-1	TGTGCCAGCAGTGAATGGGGCAGGGACACTGAAGCTTTCTTT	CASSEWGRDTEAFF
TRBD1	TRBV19	-	TRBJ1-1	TGTGCCAGTAGTCGGGACAGGGTCGCTGAAGCTTTCTTT	CASSRDRVAEAFF
-	TRBV5-4	-	TRBJ1-2	TGTGCCAGCAGCTTGGGAGGGTGTGGCTACACCTTC	CASSLGGCGYTF
-	TRBV6-1	-	TRBJ1-2	TGTGCCAGCAGTGAACGAGGACTCTCCTATGGCTACACCTTC	CASSERGLSYGYTF
TRBD1	TRBV27	-	TRBJ1-5	TGTGCCAGCAGTCGACAGGGGGCGAGGGCTCAGCCCCAGCATTTT	CASSRQGARAQPQHF
TRBD1	TRBV27	-	TRBJ2-1	TGTGCCAGCAGTAAAACGGACAGGGTGGTTCGGAGTGAGCAGTTCTTC	CASSKTDRVVRSEQFF
-	TRBV7-9	-	TRBJ1-1	TGTGCCAGACGGCCGGGAGTAGCTTTCTTT	CARRPGVAFF
-	TRBV19	-	TRBJ2-2	TGTGCCAGTAGTATCCGGAGCTATGATAACACCGGGGAGCTGTTTTTT	CASSIRSYDNTGELFF
-	TRBV6-5	-	TRBJ2-7	TGTGCCAGCAGTTACGGAGGCTCCTACGAGCAGTACTTC	CASSYGGSYEQYF
-	TRBV6-5	-	TRBJ2-3	TGTGCCAGCAGTTACCCCCCGGGCACAGATACGCAGTATTTT	CASSYPPGTDTQYF
TRBD1	TRBV9	once	TRBJ1-1	TGTGCCAGCAGCTTACAGGGGTTCGGTGAAGCTTTCTTT	CASSLQGFGEAFF
TRBD1	TRBV30	-	TRBJ1-6	TGTGCCTGGAGCGCGACAGGGGTAATGAATTCACCCCTCCACTTT	CAWSATGVMNSPLHF
-	TRBV29-1	few	TRBJ1-3	TGCAGCGTGGACATAGACTCTGGAAACACCATATATTTT	CSVDIDSGNTIYF
-	TRBV7-3	-	TRBJ2-1	TGTGCCAGCAGCTTAAGGGAGACGGAGAGGGATGAGCAGTTCTTC	CASSLRETERDEQFF
TRBD2	TRBV6-5	-	TRBJ2-1	TGTGCCAGCAGCCGTAGCGGGAGGGGTGAGCAGTTCTTC	CASSRSGRGEQFF
-	TRBV6-5	once	TRBJ2-5	TGTGCCAGCAGTTACGGTTCGGGGTACCAAGAGACCCAGTACTTC	CASSYGSGYQETQYF
-	TRBV7-9	-	TRBJ1-2	TGTGCCAGCAGCTTTCCAGGAAATTATGGCTACACCTTC	CASSFPGNYGYTF
TRBD2	TRBV5-1	-	TRBJ2-3	TGCGCCAGCAGTCGCGGGAGTGCAGATACGCAGTATTTT	CASSRGSADTQYF
TRBD1	TRBV15	-	TRBJ1-2	TGTGCCACCCGCACAGGGGCCGGTAAGATTGGTGGCTACACCTTC	CATRTGAGKIGGYTF
TRBD2	TRBV5-1	-	TRBJ2-7	TGCGCCAGCAGCCCGGGGGGCTCCTACGAGCAGTACTTC	CASSPGGSYEQYF
-	TRBV2	once	TRBJ2-6	TGTGCCAGCGTTGACTCCCCAGGGGCTGGGGCCAACGTCCTGACTTTC	CASVDSPGAGANVLTF
-	TRBV6-1	-	TRBJ2-7	TGTGCCAGCAGTGAAGGGACATACGAGCAGTACTTC	CASSEGTYEQYF
-	TRBV29-1	-	TRBJ1-2	TGCAGCGTTGATCCGGTCCGGTACCGTGGCTACACCTTC	CSVDPVRYRGYTF
-	TRBV6-1	few	TRBJ2-2	TGTGCCAGCAGTGAAGGTCGAAGGTTAATTCTAGCCACCGGGGAGCTGTTTTTT	CASSEGRRLILATGELFF
-	TRBV5-6	-	TRBJ1-2	TGTGCCAGCAGCTTGGGGACAGTCTATGGCTACACCTTC	CASSLGTVYGYTF
TRBD1	TRBV25-1	-	TRBJ2-7	TGTGCCAGCAGTCCAGGCGGGGGACAGGGGGGTCTCGAGCAGTACTTC	CASSPGGGQGGLEQYF
TRBD2	TRBV29-1	-	TRBJ2-1	TGCAGCGGCGAGGTAGCGGGAGGTTACAATGAGCAGTTCTTC	CSGEVAGGYNEQFF
-	TRBV6-6	-	TRBJ1-4	TGTGCCAGCAGTTTGTTTACCCGGGGGGGCAATGAAAAACTGTTTTTT	CASSLFTRGGNEKLFF